This T cell receptor beta chain was documented in a study of T cell responses to AZD1222 COVID-19 vaccine. On this clone: Antigen: not known.

Whole-study results and caveats: No day 14 peak samples; only post-peak repertoires were characterized. The donor cohort was predominantly white British with a female majority, and clonal diversity may have been underestimated. The breadth and depth of Spike-specific TCRs increased once two AZD1222 doses had been given.

Trimming removed 4 bases from V and 0 bases from J; junction bases left unmatched: 14. Germline CDR1 is SGHAT and CDR2 is FQNNGV. This CDR3 is 18 amino acids long. The method was immunoSEQ multiplex PCR; TCRdb's version includes in-frame clones alone and lacks a portion of them. The data contain about 110,000 clones, around 87% of them singletons. The chain couples TRBV11-2 to TRBJ1-2; 7 bases agree with TRBD1. The sequence was obtained from an adult in good health. The sequenced sample was peripheral blood, obtained on day 0 of AZD1222 vaccination. The CDR3 loop reads CASSWHRGARTTNYGYTF. Here the CDR3 DNA reads TGTGCCAGCAGCTGGCACAGGGGAGCCCGAACCACTAACTATGGCTACACCTTC.